This TCR beta chain was captured by sequencing in a study of T cell repertoires in cytomegalovirus infection. Study-level information: In public TCR beta signatures, there were indications of both CMV infection and matching HLA type.

This clonotype occurred a few times. The antigen is unknown. TCRdb reprocessed the reads with MiXCR, giving one entry per CDR3 protein. In the table there are 200,000 or so distinct CDR3 sequences, roughly 19% of which are singletons. The CDR3 is 15 amino acids. J lost 7 bases, V lost 4 bases, and 9 bases had no gene match. Germline assignment: CDR1 SGHAT and CDR2 FQNNGV. Points from the study as a whole: Across the ex vivo response, the dominant clonotypes were HLA-C-restricted CMV-specific TCR beta clonotypes.

The V call is TRBV11-2, the J call TRBJ2-5; 10 bases agree with TRBD2. The sequenced sample consisted of PBMCs. The receptor's source is a human donor in good health (CMV status not recorded). Some clones in this sample may be carry-over from other donors' samples. CDR3 in DNA: TGTGCCAGCAGCTCTTCTAGCGGGGGAACGATGACCCAGTACTTC. Amino acids: CASSSSSGGTMTQYF.